Below are 5 T cell receptor beta chains sequenced from a single sample in a study of CD8 T cells in ankylosing spondylitis. TCRdb itself ran the 5' RACE reads through MiXCR, one entry per CDR3 protein. The sample holds over 450,000 distinct CDR3 sequences, about 13% seen once. Antigens of these TCRs are unknown. Overall study results and limits: A motif of eight or nine highly homologous TCR beta variants was seen as apparently characteristic of ankylosing spondylitis blood.

The sequenced sample was blood, either unsorted or a sorted T cell fraction (not recorded which). These receptors came from a male donor with ankylosing spondylitis.

This clonotype occurred a few times. This rearrangement joins TRBV6-1 to TRBJ1-5; TRBD1 matches at 9 bases. The trim removed 6 bases at V and 0 bases at J, leaving 6 bases unmatched. The CDR3 runs 16 residues. Germline V gene lookup returns CDR1 MNHNS and CDR2 SASEGT. In DNA, the CDR3 is TGTGCCAGCAGCCGGACAGGGGTCTATAGCAATCAGCCCCAGCATTTT. It specifies CASSRTGVYSNQPQHF.

V usage is TRBV3-1 and J usage is TRBJ1-1; D uncertain. V dropped 0 bases and J dropped 8 bases, with 10 bases sitting between them. Germline V CDR1 and CDR2: LGHDT, YNNKEL (reference sequence). This CDR3 contains 13 residues. The DNA of the CDR3 is TGTGCCAGCAGCCAAGATTTAGAGATAGAAGCTTTCTTT. Protein sequence: CASSQDLEIEAFF.

The chain employs TRBV7-9 and TRBJ2-2, with D uncertain. V lost 5 bases and J 0 bases, leaving 10 bases between the germline ends. The CDR3 sequence is 15 residues long. CDR1 and CDR2 from the germline V gene are SEHNR and FQNEAQ (reference sequence). CDR3 region: CASSPGVANTGELFF. CDR3 sequence (DNA): TGTGCCAGCAGCCCAGGAGTCGCGAACACCGGGGAGCTGTTTTTT.

This chain links TRBV20-1 with TRBJ2-6, with 7 bases lining up with TRBD1. CDR1 and CDR2 from the germline V gene are DFQATT and SNEGSKA (reference sequence). V lost 5 bases, J lost 3 bases, and 7 bases stayed unmatched. This CDR3 region has 15 residues. The chain's CDR3 is CSALSQGYGANVLTF. CDR3 nucleotide sequence: TGCAGTGCTTTATCACAGGGGTATGGGGCCAACGTCCTGACTTTC.

This clonotype has only a few counts. This CDR3 is CASSLKGAGAGGEQFF. CDR3 nucleotides: TGTGCCAGCAGCTTAAAGGGAGCGGGAGCCGGAGGAGAGCAGTTCTTC. V usage is TRBV7-8 and J usage is TRBJ2-1, with 8 bases fitting TRBD2. Germline values: CDR1 SGHVS, CDR2 FQNEAQ. After removal of 2 bases from V and 10 bases from J, the junction contained 13 bases not matched to a gene. The CDR3 totals 16 residues.